This TCR beta chain was retrieved from a study of T cells in Graves' hyperthyroidism and ophthalmopathy. The CDR3 consists of 15 residues. V lost 4 bases, J lost 4 bases, and 5 bases stayed unmatched. Germline lookup yields CDR1 SEHNR and CDR2 FQNEAQ (reference sequence). There were TCR beta CDR3 regions amplified from RNA transcripts. HTBI primers drove first-round RT-PCR of the TCR CDR3. MiXCR, applied by TCRdb to the multiplex PCR reads, yields one record per CDR3 protein. The top ten hold about 12% of the sample, which has 390,000 or so distinct CDR3 sequences, over 12% seen once. This chain uses TRBV7-9 with TRBJ2-3, with 10 bases identical to TRBD1. The sequenced sample was blood. This TCR was recovered from a man aged 18-30 years with Graves' ophthalmopathy. CDR3 residues: CASSSGTGEADTQYF. CDR3 sequence (DNA): TGTGCCAGCAGCTCTGGGACAGGGGAGGCAGATACGCAGTATTTT.